This TCR beta chain comes out of a study of shared clonotypes between healthy human individuals. Study-level findings and limits: Clonotypes not shared had lower generation probabilities than those common to all four donors. Naive subsets, compared against memory subsets, generally had larger estimated richness values. In the sorted subsets, rarefaction showed sequencing was incomplete despite large depth.

On this clone: The antigen is undetermined.

V shed 2 bases and J 3 bases; nucleotides not matched to a gene: 3. Germline V gene data show CDR1 as MDHEN and CDR2 as SYDVKM. The CDR3 sequence is 16 residues long. At the deep level, the assay was run. Method: immunoSEQ multiplex PCR; TCRdb's copy keeps in-frame clones and lacks some. The sample has around 2.5 million clones; 93% are singletons. Sequenced sample: naive CD4+ T cells from PBMCs. The subset is: CD45RA+ positively selected. This chain links TRBV28 with TRBJ2-3, with 12 nucleotides matching TRBD2. The sequence came from a man aged 18 to 29 in good health. Some clones in this sample may be carry-over from other donors' samples. This chain's CDR3 is CASSLAGLAGTDTQYF. Written as DNA, the CDR3 is TGTGCCAGCAGTTTAGCTGGACTAGCGGGAACAGATACGCAGTATTTT. Complete variable domain (other parts from reference TRBV28 and TRBJ2-3): DVKVTQSSRYLVKRTGEKVFLECVQDMDHENMFWYRQDPGLGLRLIYFSYDVKMKEKGDIPEGYSVSREKKERFSLILESASTNQTSMYLCASSLAGLAGTDTQYFGPGTRLTVL.